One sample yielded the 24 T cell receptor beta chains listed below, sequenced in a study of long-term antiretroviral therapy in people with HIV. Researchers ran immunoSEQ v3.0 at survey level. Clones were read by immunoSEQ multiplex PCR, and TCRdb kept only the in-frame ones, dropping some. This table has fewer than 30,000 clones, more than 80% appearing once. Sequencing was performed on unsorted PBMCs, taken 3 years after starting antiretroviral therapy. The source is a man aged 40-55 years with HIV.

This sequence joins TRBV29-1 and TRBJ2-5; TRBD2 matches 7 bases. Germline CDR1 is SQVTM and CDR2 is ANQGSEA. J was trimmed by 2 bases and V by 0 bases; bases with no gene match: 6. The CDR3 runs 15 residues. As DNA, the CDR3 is TGCAGCGTTGAAGAATCAGCGGGAAGACAAGAGACCCAGTACTTC. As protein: CSVEESAGRQETQYF.

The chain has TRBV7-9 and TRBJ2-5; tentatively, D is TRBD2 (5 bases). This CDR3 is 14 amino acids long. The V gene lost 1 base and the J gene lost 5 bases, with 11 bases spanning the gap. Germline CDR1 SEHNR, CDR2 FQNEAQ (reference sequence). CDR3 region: CASSLGAGGETQYF. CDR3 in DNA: TGTGCCAGCAGCTTAGGGGCAGGAGGCGAGACCCAGTACTTC.

The CDR3 loop reads CASRPTSGPTGELFF. CDR3 DNA sequence: TGTGCCAGCAGGCCAACTAGCGGGCCTACCGGGGAGCTGTTTTTT. The chain carries TRBV7-6 and TRBJ2-2, with 9 positions matching TRBD2. Germline V gene lookup returns CDR1 SGHVS and CDR2 FNYEAQ. The V gene end was trimmed by 6 bases and the J gene end by 5 bases; junction bases not matched to a gene: 7. This CDR3 is built from 15 residues. The entire variable domain, with the rest obtained from reference TRBV7-6 and TRBJ2-2, is as follows: GAGVSQSPRYKVTKRGQDVALRCDPISGHVSLYWYRQALGQGPEFLTYFNYEAQQDKSGLPNDRFSAERPEGSISTLTIQRTEQRDSAMYRCASRPTSGPTGELFFGEGSRLTVL.

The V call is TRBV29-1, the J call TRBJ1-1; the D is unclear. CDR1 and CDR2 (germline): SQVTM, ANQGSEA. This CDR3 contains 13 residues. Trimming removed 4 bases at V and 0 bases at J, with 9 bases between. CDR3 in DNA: TGCAGCGTTGCTTTACCACTGAACACTGAAGCTTTCTTT. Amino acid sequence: CSVALPLNTEAFF.

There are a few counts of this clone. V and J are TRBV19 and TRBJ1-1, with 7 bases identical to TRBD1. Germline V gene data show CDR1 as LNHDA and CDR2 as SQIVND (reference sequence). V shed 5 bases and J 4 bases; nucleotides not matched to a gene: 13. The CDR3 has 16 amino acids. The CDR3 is CASSPNIDRDGTEAFF. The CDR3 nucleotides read TGTGCCAGTAGTCCCAATATCGACAGGGATGGCACTGAAGCTTTCTTT. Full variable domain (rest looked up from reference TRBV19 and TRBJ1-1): DGGITQSPKYLFRKEGQNVTLSCEQNLNHDAMYWYRQDPGQGLRLIYYSQIVNDFQKGDIAEGYSVSREKKESFPLTVTSAQKNPTAFYLCASSPNIDRDGTEAFFGQGTRLTVV.

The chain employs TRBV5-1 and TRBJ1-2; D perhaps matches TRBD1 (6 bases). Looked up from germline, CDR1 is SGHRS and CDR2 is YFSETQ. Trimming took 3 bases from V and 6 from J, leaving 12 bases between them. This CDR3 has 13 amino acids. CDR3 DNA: TGCGCCAGCAGCTCCGGGACACAGGATGGCTACACCTTC. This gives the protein CASSSGTQDGYTF.

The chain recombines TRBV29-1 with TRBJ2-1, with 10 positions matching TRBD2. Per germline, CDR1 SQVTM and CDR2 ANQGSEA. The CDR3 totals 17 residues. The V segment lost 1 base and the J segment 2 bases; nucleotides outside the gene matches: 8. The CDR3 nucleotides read TGCAGCGTTGAAGGCCAGCGGGGGGGCCCCACCTACAATGAGCAGTTCTTC. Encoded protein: CSVEGQRGGPTYNEQFF.

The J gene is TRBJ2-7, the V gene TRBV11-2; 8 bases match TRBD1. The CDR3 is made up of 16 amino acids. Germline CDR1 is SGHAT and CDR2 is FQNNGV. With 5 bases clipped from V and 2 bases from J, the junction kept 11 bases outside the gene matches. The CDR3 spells CASSPGGRVGTYEQYF. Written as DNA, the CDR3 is TGTGCCAGCAGCCCAGGGGGCAGGGTAGGGACCTACGAGCAGTACTTC.

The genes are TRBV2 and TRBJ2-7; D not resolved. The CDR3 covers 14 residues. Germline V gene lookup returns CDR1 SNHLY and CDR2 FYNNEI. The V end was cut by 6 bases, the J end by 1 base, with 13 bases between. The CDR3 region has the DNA TGTGCCAGCAGGAGGAGAGACTCATCCTACGAGCAGTACTTC. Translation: CASRRRDSSYEQYF.

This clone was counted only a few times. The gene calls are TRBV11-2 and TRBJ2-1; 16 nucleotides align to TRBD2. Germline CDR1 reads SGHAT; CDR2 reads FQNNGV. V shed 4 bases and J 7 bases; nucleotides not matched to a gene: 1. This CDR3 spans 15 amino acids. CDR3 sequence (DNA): TGTGCCAGCAGCTCGGGACTAGCGGGAGGGAATGAGCAGTTCTTC. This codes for CASSSGLAGGNEQFF. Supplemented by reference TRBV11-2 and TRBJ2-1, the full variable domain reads EAGVAQSPRYKIIEKRQSVAFWCNPISGHATLYWYQQILGQGPKLLIQFQNNGVVDDSQLPKDRFSAERLKGVDSTLKIQPAKLEDSAVYLCASSSGLAGGNEQFFGPGTRLTVL.

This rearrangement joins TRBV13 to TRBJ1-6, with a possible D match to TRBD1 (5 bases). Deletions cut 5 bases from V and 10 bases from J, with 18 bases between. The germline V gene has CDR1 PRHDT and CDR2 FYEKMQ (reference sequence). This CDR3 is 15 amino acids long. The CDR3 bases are TGTGCCAGCAGCAACCGGCAGGGAGGGAAATCACCCCTCCACTTT. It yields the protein CASSNRQGGKSPLHF.

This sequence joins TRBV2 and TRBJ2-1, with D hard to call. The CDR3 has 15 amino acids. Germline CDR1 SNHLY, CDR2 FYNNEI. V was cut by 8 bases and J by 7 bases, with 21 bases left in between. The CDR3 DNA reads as TGTGCCAGCGCCCGCCCCGGCAGCCCTTTTAATGAGCAGTTCTTC. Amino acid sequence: CASARPGSPFNEQFF.

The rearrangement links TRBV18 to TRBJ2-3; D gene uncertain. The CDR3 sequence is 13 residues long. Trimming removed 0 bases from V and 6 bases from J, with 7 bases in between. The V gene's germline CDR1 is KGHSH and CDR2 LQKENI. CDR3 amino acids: CASSPPGSDTQYF. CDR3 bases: TGTGCCAGCTCACCACCAGGGTCGGATACGCAGTATTTT.

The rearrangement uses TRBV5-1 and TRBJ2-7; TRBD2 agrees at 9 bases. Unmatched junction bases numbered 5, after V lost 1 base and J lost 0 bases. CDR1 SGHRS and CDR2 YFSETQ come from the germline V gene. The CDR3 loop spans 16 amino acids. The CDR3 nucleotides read TGCGCCAGCAGCTTGCAGACTAGCGGAAGCTCCTACGAGCAGTACTTC. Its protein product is CASSLQTSGSSYEQYF.

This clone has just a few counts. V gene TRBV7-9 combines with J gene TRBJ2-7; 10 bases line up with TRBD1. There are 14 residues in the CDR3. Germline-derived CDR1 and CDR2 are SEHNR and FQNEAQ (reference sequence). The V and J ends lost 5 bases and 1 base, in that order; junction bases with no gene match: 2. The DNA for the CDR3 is TGTGCCAGCAGCGGGGGACAGGGGTCCTACGAGCAGTACTTC. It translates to CASSGGQGSYEQYF.

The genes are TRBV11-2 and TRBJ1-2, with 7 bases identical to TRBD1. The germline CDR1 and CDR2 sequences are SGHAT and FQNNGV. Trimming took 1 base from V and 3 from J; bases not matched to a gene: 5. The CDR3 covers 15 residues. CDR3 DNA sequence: TGTGCCAGCAGCTTAGTTCCCAGGGGGGACTATGGCTACACCTTC. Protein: CASSLVPRGDYGYTF.

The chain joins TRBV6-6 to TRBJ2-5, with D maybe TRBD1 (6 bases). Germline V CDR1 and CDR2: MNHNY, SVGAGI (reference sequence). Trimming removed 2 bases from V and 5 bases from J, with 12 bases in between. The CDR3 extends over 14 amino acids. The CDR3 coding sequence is TGTGCCAGCAGTTACCCCGCGCAGGGGGAGACCCAGTACTTC. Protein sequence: CASSYPAQGETQYF.

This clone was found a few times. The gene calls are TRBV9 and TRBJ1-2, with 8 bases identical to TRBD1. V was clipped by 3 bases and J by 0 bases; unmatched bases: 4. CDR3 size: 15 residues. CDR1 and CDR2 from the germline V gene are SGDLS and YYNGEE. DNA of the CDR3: TGTGCCAGCAGCGGCGACAGGGGCCCTAACTATGGCTACACCTTC. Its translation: CASSGDRGPNYGYTF.

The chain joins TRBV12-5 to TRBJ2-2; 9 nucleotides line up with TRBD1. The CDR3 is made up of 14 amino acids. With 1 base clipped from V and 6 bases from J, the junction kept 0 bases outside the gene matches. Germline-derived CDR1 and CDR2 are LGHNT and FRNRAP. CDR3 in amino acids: CASGLGQGAGELFF. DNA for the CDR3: TGTGCTAGTGGTTTGGGACAGGGGGCCGGGGAGCTGTTTTTT. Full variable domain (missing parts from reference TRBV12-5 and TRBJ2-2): DARVTQTPRHKVTEMGQEVTMRCQPILGHNTVFWYRQTMMQGLELLAYFRNRAPLDDSGMPKDRFSAEMPDATLATLKIQPSEPRDSAVYFCASGLGQGAGELFFGEGSRLTVL.

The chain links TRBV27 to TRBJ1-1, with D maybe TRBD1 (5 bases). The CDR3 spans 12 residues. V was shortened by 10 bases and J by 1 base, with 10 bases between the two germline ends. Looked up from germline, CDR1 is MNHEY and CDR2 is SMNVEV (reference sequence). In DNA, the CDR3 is TGTGCCACCTTTACAGGGAACACTGAAGCTTTCTTT. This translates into CATFTGNTEAFF.

The CDR3 region is CASSFRLYYQPQHF. CDR3 nucleotide sequence: TGTGCCAGCAGTTTTCGGCTCTACTATCAGCCCCAGCATTTT. The chain uses TRBV28 and TRBJ1-5; D call uncertain. The V end lost 3 bases, the J end lost 5 bases, and 11 bases lay between the germline ends. This CDR3 has 14 amino acids. CDR1 is MDHEN and CDR2 is SYDVKM in the germline V gene.

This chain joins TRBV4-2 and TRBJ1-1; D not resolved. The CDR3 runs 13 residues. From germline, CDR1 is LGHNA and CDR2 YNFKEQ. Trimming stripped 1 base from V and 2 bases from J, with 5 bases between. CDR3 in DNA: TGTGCCAGCAGCCAAGGTCCAAACACTGAAGCTTTCTTT. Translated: CASSQGPNTEAFF.

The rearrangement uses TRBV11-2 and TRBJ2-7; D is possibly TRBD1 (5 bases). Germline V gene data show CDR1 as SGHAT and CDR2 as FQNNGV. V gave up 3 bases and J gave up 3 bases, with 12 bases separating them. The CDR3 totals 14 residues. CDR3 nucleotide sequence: TGTGCCAGCAGCTTCCAGGACAAAATCTACGAGCAGTACTTC. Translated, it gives CASSFQDKIYEQYF.

The CDR3 nucleotides read TGTGCCAGTAATCCCCAGCGGGGGAACTCTGGGGCCAACGTCCTGACTTTC. Protein product: CASNPQRGNSGANVLTF. The rearrangement joins TRBV19 to TRBJ2-6; 8 bases line up with TRBD2. There are 17 residues in the CDR3. From germline, CDR1 is LNHDA and CDR2 SQIVND (reference sequence). Losses at the gene ends were 7 bases for V and 0 bases for J; bases not matched to a gene: 8.